Detailed here is one T cell receptor (beta chain). The sample originates from a study of shared clonotypes between healthy human individuals. The wider study: The plates for each donor numbered three CD4 naive, three CD4 memory, two CD8 naive and one CD8 memory.

Germline V gives CDR1 MNHNS, CDR2 SASEGT. Trimming cost V 3 bases and J 9 bases; bases outside gene matches: 7. The CDR3 consists of 15 residues. TCRdb's table, derived via immunoSEQ multiplex PCR, lists solely in-frame clones and lacks some. The data hold 550,000 to 800,000 clones, with 90% observed a single time. V gene TRBV6-1 combines with J gene TRBJ2-1; the match to TRBD2 covers 11 bases. Sequenced material: memory CD8+ T cells from PBMCs. The subset denotes: CD45RO+ cells pooled with CCR7-negative TemRA cells. This TCR came from a young man in good health. Some clones in this sample may be carry-over from other donors' samples. DNA of the CDR3: TGTGCCAGCAGTGACTTAACTAGCGGGAGAGCTGAGCAGTTCTTC. It encodes CASSDLTSGRAEQFF.